This TCR beta chain appears in the sequencing data of a study of blood T cells in healthy people across ages. Next came a second PCR, run for 7 to 11 cycles, which used a sample-barcoded 5' primer along with a J-beta primer mix. TCRdb called the 5' RACE reads again in MiXCR, with one record for every CDR3 protein. The data show approximately 770,000 distinct CDR3 sequences, over 45% seen once. About this clonotype itself: Antigen: not known.

The study's findings and limits: The study found TCR beta diversity correlated strongly with naive T cell percentage.

The TCR originated in a man aged 30 to 45 in good health. Sequencing input: blood.

In DNA form, the CDR3 reads TGTGCCAGCAGTAATAGCGGGGCGGCCTGCGAGCAGTACTTC. Encoded protein: CASSNSGAACEQYF. J is TRBJ2-4 and V is TRBV27, with TRBD2 identical over 8 bases. With the DNA end fitting TRBJ2-7 better, the J assignment may be wrong. Germline CDR1 and CDR2: MNHEY and SMNVEV (reference sequence). There are 14 residues in the CDR3.